The entry that follows covers one T cell receptor (beta chain) sequence. The antigen is undetermined. TCRdb's table, derived via immunoSEQ multiplex PCR, lists solely in-frame clones and lacks some. This table holds about 680,000 clones, more than 70% found once. Germline CDR1 and CDR2: SGHRS and YFSETQ. V lost 2 bases, J lost 6 bases, and 12 bases lay in between. This CDR3 region has 14 residues. The entry originates in a study of Ad26.COV2.S vaccination and SARS-CoV-2 variants. Study as a whole: A participant enrolled in the COV1001 Ad26.COV2.S trial arm provided the sample.

Study-level findings and limits: Overall T cell responses may have been underestimated by the analyses of TCR breadth and depth.

Sample treatment: roughly 18 received Ad26.COV2.S at low or high dose, single or two shots; several received placebo; per-sample allocation not given. Day 63 after the first vaccine or placebo injection was the time point for sampling. What was given as vaccine was an Ad26 vector encoding Wuhan-strain SARS-CoV-2 spike. Sequencing was performed on peripheral blood, taken in a trial of Ad26.COV2.S vaccine versus placebo. The sequence came from a person aged 18-65 years who received the Ad26.COV2.S COVID-19 vaccine or a placebo. The rearrangement joins TRBV5-1 to TRBJ1-5; maybe TRBD1 (6 bases). CDR3 nucleotide sequence: TGCGCCAGCAGCTTTGAAGGGGGAATTCAGCCCCAGCATTTT. This encodes CASSFEGGIQPQHF.